This is a list of T cell receptor beta chains from one sample in a study of blood T cell repertoires in COVID-19. The table came from immunoSEQ multiplex PCR; TCRdb's copy has only in-frame clones and leaves some out. The data contain around 170,000 clones, around 90% of them singletons. The sequenced sample consisted of peripheral blood. The origin of the receptors is a man aged 55 to 70 with acute or convalescent COVID-19. CDR3s include the opening cysteine and the closing phenylalanine or tryptophan. A D gene is named only where the DNA matches it firmly.

15,TRBV19,TRBD1,TRBJ1-2,CASSPGQGYQYGYTF,TGTGCCAGTAGTCCGGGACAGGGGTATCAGTATGGCTACACCTTC
15,TRBV9,NA,TRBJ1-2,CASSVGRGMDYGYTF,TGTGCCAGCAGCGTAGGGAGAGGGATGGACTATGGCTACACCTTC
15,TRBV6-4,TRBD1,TRBJ1-5,CASSEGTDSNQPQHF,TGTGCCAGCAGTGAGGGGACAGATAGCAATCAGCCCCAGCATTTT
12,TRBV30,NA,TRBJ1-2,CAWSVRGRGYTF,TGTGCCTGGAGTGTAAGAGGGCGAGGCTACACCTTC
20,TRBV29-1,TRBD2,TRBJ2-5,CSVDAGRAQRGGTLKETQYF,TGCAGCGTTGATGCGGGCAGGGCCCAGCGGGGAGGGACCTTAAAAGAGACCCAGTACTTC
14,TRBV2,TRBD1,TRBJ1-2,CASTLSGQDYGYTF,TGTGCCAGCACATTGTCGGGACAGGACTATGGCTACACCTTC
15,TRBV4-1,NA,TRBJ1-2,CASSQEGSGSYGYTF,TGCGCCAGCAGCCAAGAAGGCTCAGGATCCTATGGCTACACCTTC
15,TRBV10-3,NA,TRBJ1-4,CATGGGAATNEKLFF,TGTGCCACCGGAGGGGGGGCGGCAACTAATGAAAAACTGTTTTTT
15,TRBV6-5,TRBD1,TRBJ1-1,CASRPGTGSSAEAFF,TGTGCCAGCAGGCCCGGGACAGGGTCATCCGCTGAAGCTTTCTTT
12,TRBV7-9,NA,TRBJ1-2,CASSLGSHGYTF,TGTGCCAGCAGCTTAGGAAGCCATGGCTACACCTTC
15,TRBV3-1/TRBV3-2,NA,TRBJ1-2,CASSPYRGGASGYTF,TGTGCCAGCAGCCCTTACAGAGGGGGGGCGAGCGGCTACACCTTC
16,TRBV12-5,TRBD1,TRBJ1-4,CASGLGTGAVNEKLFF,TGTGCTAGTGGTTTGGGTACAGGGGCAGTTAATGAAAAACTGTTTTTT
15,TRBV19,NA,TRBJ1-5,CASITQGYSNQPQHF,TGTGCCAGTATAACACAGGGCTATAGCAATCAGCCCCAGCATTTT
16,TRBV5-4,TRBD1,TRBJ2-1,CASSAPEARGRNEQFF,TGTGCCAGCAGCGCTCCGGAGGCCAGGGGGCGAAATGAGCAGTTCTTC
12,TRBV5-5,NA,TRBJ1-3,CASSLEPYTIYF,TGTGCCAGCAGCTTGGAGCCATACACCATATATTTT
15,TRBV19,TRBD1,TRBJ2-7,CASSISGTGYSEQYF,TGTGCCAGTAGTATCTCCGGGACAGGGTACAGCGAGCAGTACTTC
15,TRBV9,TRBD1,TRBJ2-3,CASSFRDSGTDTQYF,TGTGCCAGCAGCTTCCGGGACAGCGGCACAGATACGCAGTATTTT
16,TRBV7-3,NA,TRBJ2-1,CASSLMAGATYNEQFF,TGTGCCAGCAGCTTAATGGCAGGGGCGACCTACAATGAGCAGTTCTTC
14,TRBV7-9,TRBD1,TRBJ1-5,CASSSDRGYQPQHF,TGTGCCAGCAGCTCAGACAGGGGATATCAGCCCCAGCATTTT
12,TRBV10-2,NA,TRBJ1-1,CASSEGDSEAFF,TGCGCCAGCAGTGAAGGAGACTCTGAAGCTTTCTTT
14,TRBV18,TRBD1,TRBJ1-1,CASSPGQGNTEAFF,TGTGCCAGCTCACCGGGACAGGGGAACACTGAAGCTTTCTTT
15,TRBV27,NA,TRBJ1-5,CASSLGGHGYQPQHF,TGTGCCAGCAGTTTAGGAGGGCATGGCTATCAGCCCCAGCATTTT
14,TRBV7-2,NA,TRBJ1-1,CASSSGIPGTEAFF,TGTGCCAGCAGCTCCGGGATACCGGGCACTGAAGCTTTCTTT
15,TRBV28,TRBD1,TRBJ2-3,CASSPAGQGTDTQYF,TGTGCCAGCAGTCCAGCGGGACAGGGGACAGATACGCAGTATTTT